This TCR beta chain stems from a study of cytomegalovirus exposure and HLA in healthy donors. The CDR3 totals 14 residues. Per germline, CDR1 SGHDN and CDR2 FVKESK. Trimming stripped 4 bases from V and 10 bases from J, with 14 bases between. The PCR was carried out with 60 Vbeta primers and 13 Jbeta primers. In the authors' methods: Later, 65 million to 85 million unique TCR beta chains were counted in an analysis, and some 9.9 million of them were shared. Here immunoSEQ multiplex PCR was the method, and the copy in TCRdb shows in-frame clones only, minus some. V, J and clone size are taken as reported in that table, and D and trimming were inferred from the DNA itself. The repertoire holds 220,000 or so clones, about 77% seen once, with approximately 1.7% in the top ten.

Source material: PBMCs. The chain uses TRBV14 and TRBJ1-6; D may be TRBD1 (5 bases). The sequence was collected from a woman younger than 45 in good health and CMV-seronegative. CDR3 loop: CASSLGGLGSPLHF. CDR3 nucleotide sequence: TGTGCCAGCAGCCTCGGGGGACTGGGGTCACCCCTCCACTTT.